Detailed here is one T cell receptor beta chain. The sample belongs to a study of cytomegalovirus exposure and HLA in healthy donors. Primers included in the PCR were 60 Vbeta and 13 Jbeta primers. Some clones are missing from TCRdb's copy, which holds only in-frame ones; the method was immunoSEQ multiplex PCR. The table has about 91,000 clones, around 80% seen once. CDR1 and CDR2 from the germline V gene are MRHNA and SNTAGT. V lost 4 bases to trimming and J lost 6 bases; unmatched junction nucleotides: 6. This CDR3 region has 15 residues. This receptor was obtained from a male donor in good health and CMV-seropositive. The chain carries TRBV6-4 and TRBJ2-1; 10 bases agree with TRBD2. Sequencing was performed on PBMCs. The CDR3: CASSVASGSGNEQFF. The CDR3 DNA follows: TGTGCCAGCAGTGTTGCTAGCGGGAGCGGCAATGAGCAGTTCTTC.